Each of the 31 T cell receptor beta chains below was sequenced from the same sample in a study of blood T cell repertoires in COVID-19. Profiled with immunoSEQ multiplex PCR; TCRdb holds only in-frame clones, not every one. Here the sample spans around 300,000 clones, 70% to 90% being singletons. Sample: PBMCs or T cells enriched from blood (not recorded which). Receptor source: a woman aged 25 to 39 who had recovered from COVID-19.

This clone was observed a few times. V gene TRBV20-1 combines with J gene TRBJ1-2; no clear D. The CDR3 is 11 residues long. Germline-derived CDR1 and CDR2 are DFQATT and SNEGSKA (reference sequence). Trimming cost V 4 bases and J 2 bases, with 5 bases left between them. The CDR3 nucleotides are TGCAGTGCTATGGAGAACTATGGCTACACCTTC. Its protein is CSAMENYGYTF.

The chain carries TRBV3-1 (or the pseudogene TRBV3-2) and TRBJ1-1, with D hard to call. Germline CDR1 LGHDT, CDR2 YNNKEL (reference sequence). The CDR3 sequence is 14 residues long. Trimming left V 1 base short and J 5 bases short, with 11 bases between. This CDR3 is CASSQGPGMTEAFF. The CDR3, as DNA: TGTGCCAGCAGCCAAGGCCCGGGGATGACTGAAGCTTTCTTT.

The V and J genes are TRBV11-2 and TRBJ1-1, with TRBD1 as a possible D gene (6 bases). The germline V gene encodes CDR1 SGHAT and CDR2 FQNNGV. CDR3 length equals 17 residues. V dropped 3 bases and J dropped 0 bases, with 17 bases sitting between them. DNA for the CDR3: TGTGCCAGCAGCTTTAGACCGGGACACTTAATGAACACTGAAGCTTTCTTT. Amino acids: CASSFRPGHLMNTEAFF.

This clone was detected once. The chain employs TRBV4-1 and TRBJ1-2; D might be TRBD1 (6 bases). The V gene lost 3 bases and the J gene lost 5 bases, with 16 bases spanning the gap. Germline CDR1 and CDR2: MGHRA and YSYEKL. The CDR3 spans 15 residues. The CDR3 here is CASSHTQGLGYGYTF. CDR3 DNA: TGCGCCAGCAGCCACACGCAGGGGTTAGGGTATGGCTACACCTTC.

The V gene is TRBV9, the J gene TRBJ2-3; weak D call: TRBD2 (5 bases). V was trimmed by 0 bases and J by 6 bases, leaving 5 bases between them. From germline, CDR1 is SGDLS and CDR2 YYNGEE. CDR3 length: 12 amino acids. CDR3 nucleotide sequence: TGTGCCAGCAGCGTAGGGAGGGATACGCAGTATTTT. Translated, it gives CASSVGRDTQYF.

The chain uses TRBV29-1 and TRBJ1-2; tentative D call: TRBD1 (6 bases). Germline V gene lookup returns CDR1 SQVTM and CDR2 ANQGSEA. There are 13 residues in the CDR3. Trimming stripped 0 bases from V and 8 bases from J, with 13 bases between. CDR3 loop: CSVEDNRAGGYTF. Written as DNA, the CDR3 is TGCAGCGTTGAAGATAACAGGGCTGGCGGCTACACCTTC.

This clone showed up just once. The V gene is TRBV4-1, the J gene TRBJ2-7; D remains unclear. Germline V gives CDR1 MGHRA, CDR2 YSYEKL. CDR3 length equals 15 residues. V dropped 4 bases and J dropped 3 bases, with 16 bases sitting between them. The CDR3 coding sequence is TGCGCCAGCAGCCCCCCCCTGGCATCCAACTACGAGCAGTACTTC. Amino acids: CASSPPLASNYEQYF.

The chain is built from TRBV19 and TRBJ1-2, with D tentatively TRBD1 (5 bases). There are 22 residues in the CDR3. Trimming shortened V by 5 bases and J by 3 bases, and 37 bases separated the two germline ends. Germline V gives CDR1 LNHDA, CDR2 SQIVND (reference sequence). CDR3 nucleotides: TGTGCCAGTAGTGCCGGGTATGGTTTCATGGGGCGAGACTTTGGCACCGACTATGGCTACACCTTC. Translation gives CASSAGYGFMGRDFGTDYGYTF. The whole variable domain, filled in from reference TRBV19 and TRBJ1-2, reads DGGITQSPKYLFRKEGQNVTLSCEQNLNHDAMYWYRQDPGQGLRLIYYSQIVNDFQKGDIAEGYSVSREKKESFPLTVTSAQKNPTAFYLCASSAGYGFMGRDFGTDYGYTFGSGTRLTVV.

The chain is built from TRBV7-2 and TRBJ1-6, with D unclear. V was shortened by 2 bases and J by 0 bases, with 8 bases between the two germline ends. The CDR3 runs to 16 residues. Germline V gene data show CDR1 as SGHTA and CDR2 as FQGNSA. CDR3 bases: TGTGCCAGCAGCTTATACGCGAGCTCCTATAATTCACCCCTCCACTTT. Translating it yields CASSLYASSYNSPLHF.

The genes are TRBV12-3 or TRBV12-4 and TRBJ2-2; D gene uncertain. V shed 1 base and J shed 9 bases, with 9 bases lying between them. The CDR3 extends over 13 amino acids. As DNA, the CDR3 is TGTGCCAGCAGTTTAGACCAGTTCCGGGAGCTGTTTTTT. Translating it yields CASSLDQFRELFF.

The genes are TRBV12-3 or TRBV12-4 and TRBJ2-7, with D possibly matching TRBD1 (6 bases). This CDR3 has 13 amino acids. Trimming shortened V by 3 bases and J by 4 bases, and 10 bases separated the two germline ends. DNA of the CDR3: TGTGCCAGCAGTTTGGTTCAGGGGTACGAGCAGTACTTC. It specifies CASSLVQGYEQYF.

The chain is built from TRBV5-1 and TRBJ2-5; 13 bases are shared with TRBD2. Germline lookup yields CDR1 SGHRS and CDR2 YFSETQ. The CDR3 length is 17 residues. J was trimmed by 1 base and V by 4 bases; bases with no gene match: 7. CDR3 in amino acids: CASSPTTSGGGQETQYF. The CDR3, as DNA: TGCGCCAGCAGCCCTACTACTAGCGGGGGGGGCCAAGAGACCCAGTACTTC.

This chain joins TRBV4-3 and TRBJ2-1; unclear D gene. Looked up from germline, CDR1 is LGHNA and CDR2 is YSLEER. The CDR3 sequence is 16 residues long. V lost 0 bases and J lost 5, with 14 bases in between. CDR3 region: CASSQDYGLIDNEQFF. CDR3 DNA: TGCGCCAGCAGCCAAGATTACGGGTTGATCGACAATGAGCAGTTCTTC.

CDR3 bases: TGTGCCAGCAGCCAAAACAGGGGGGATACGCAGTATTTT. Its translation is CASSQNRGDTQYF. V and J are TRBV14 and TRBJ2-3, with TRBD1 matching 8 bases. The CDR3 runs to 13 residues. J was trimmed by 6 bases and V by 2 bases; bases with no gene match: 1. Germline-derived CDR1 and CDR2 are SGHDN and FVKESK. Together with reference TRBV14 and TRBJ2-3, the CDR3 gives the full variable domain: EAGVTQFPSHSVIEKGQTVTLRCDPISGHDNLYWYRRVMGKEIKFLLHFVKESKQDESGMPNNRFLAERTGGTYSTLKVQPAELEDSGVYFCASSQNRGDTQYFGPGTRLTVL.

The CDR3 DNA reads TGTGCCAGCAGCCGAAATAACGGAGGAGGGGTTGGAAACACCATATATTTT. Translating it yields CASSRNNGGGVGNTIYF. The chain has TRBV7-9 and TRBJ1-3; D perhaps matches TRBD1 (5 bases). The germline CDR1 and CDR2 sequences are SEHNR and FQNEAQ (reference sequence). The CDR3 is 17 amino acids. The V end lost 5 bases, the J end lost 3 bases, and 20 bases lay between the germline ends.

The rearrangement joins TRBV20-1 to TRBJ1-3; 7 bases fit TRBD1. The CDR3 is 14 residues long. Germline CDR1 DFQATT, CDR2 SNEGSKA (reference sequence). Losses at the gene ends were 3 bases for V and 4 bases for J; bases not matched to a gene: 6. The CDR3 loop is CSASRRGDGNTIYF. CDR3 coding DNA: TGCAGTGCTAGTCGCAGGGGGGACGGAAACACCATATATTTT.

The genes are TRBV6-5 and TRBJ2-7; D may be TRBD2 (5 bases). The V end lost 3 bases, the J end lost 1 base, and 10 bases lay between the germline ends. This CDR3 region has 14 residues. The germline V gene has CDR1 MNHEY and CDR2 SVGAGI. CDR3 loop: CASSYTGGSYEQYF. The CDR3 region has the DNA TGTGCCAGCAGTTATACGGGCGGGTCCTACGAGCAGTACTTC.

The V call is TRBV5-4, the J call TRBJ2-3, with D perhaps TRBD2 (7 bases). Germline V CDR1 and CDR2: SGHNT, YYREEE (reference sequence). The CDR3 extends over 17 amino acids. Deletions cut 7 bases from V and 2 bases from J, with 23 bases between. The CDR3: CASGLSGAGAYTDTQYF. DNA of the CDR3: TGTGCCAGCGGACTCTCAGGCGCGGGGGCATACACAGATACGCAGTATTTT.

The genes are TRBV7-9 and TRBJ2-1; D is possibly TRBD1 (5 bases). V was clipped by 7 bases and J by 8 bases, with 15 bases between them. CDR3 length equals 13 residues. CDR1 and CDR2 from the germline V gene are SEHNR and FQNEAQ (reference sequence). Here the CDR3 DNA reads TGTGCCAGCACACGGACAAGACTGGATGAGCAGTTCTTC. Its translation is CASTRTRLDEQFF.

The chain carries TRBV18 and TRBJ1-1; TRBD1 matches at 8 bases. Germline CDR1 KGHSH, CDR2 LQKENI. The CDR3 is 14 amino acids. V dropped 4 bases and J dropped 4; count of bases not matched to a gene: 5. CDR3 protein: CASSLQGEGTEAFF. CDR3 coding DNA: TGTGCCAGCTCACTACAGGGGGAGGGCACTGAAGCTTTCTTT.

This clone was detected once. The J gene is TRBJ2-7, the V gene TRBV5-1; the D gene is possibly TRBD2 (6 bases). Germline CDR1 and CDR2: SGHRS and YFSETQ. Trimming left V 4 bases short and J 4 bases short, with 9 bases between. The CDR3 is made up of 12 amino acids. CDR3 amino acids: CASSAGNYEQYF. The CDR3, as DNA: TGCGCCAGCAGCGCGGGGAATTACGAGCAGTACTTC.

A word on this clone: Other DNA sequences of this sample code for an identical CDR3. The DNA of the CDR3 is TGTGCCAGCAGCCCTCAGGGGAACACTGAAGCTTTCTTT. The encoded protein is CASSPQGNTEAFF. The rearrangement uses TRBV3-1 (or the pseudogene TRBV3-2) and TRBJ1-1; tentative D call: TRBD1 (5 bases). Germline V gives CDR1 LGHDT, CDR2 YNNKEL (reference sequence). V shed 4 bases and J shed 1 base, with 7 bases lying between them. CDR3 size: 13 residues.

This clone came up a few times. This chain links TRBV5-6 with TRBJ2-1; perhaps TRBD2 as D (6 bases). V lost 0 bases, J lost 4 bases, and 14 bases lay in between. The germline V gene has CDR1 SGHDT and CDR2 YYEEEE. CDR3 length: 16 amino acids. CDR3 amino acids: CASSLGAGGQYNEQFF. The CDR3 DNA sequence: TGTGCCAGCAGCTTGGGGGCCGGGGGTCAGTACAATGAGCAGTTCTTC.

V is TRBV28 and J is TRBJ1-4, with D possibly matching TRBD1 (6 bases). Germline V lookup: CDR1 MDHEN, CDR2 SYDVKM. V lost 6 bases to trimming and J lost 1 base, with 9 bases between them. There are 14 residues in the CDR3. CDR3 nucleotide sequence: TGTGCCAGCAGGCAGACAGGAACTAATGAAAAACTGTTTTTT. It encodes CASRQTGTNEKLFF.

The genes are TRBV15 and TRBJ1-1; tentative D call: TRBD1 (5 bases). CDR3 length: 15 residues. V was shortened by 0 bases and J by 6 bases, with 14 bases between the two germline ends. Germline V gene lookup returns CDR1 LNHNV and CDR2 YYDKDF (reference sequence). The CDR3 spells CATSRDPGRVAEAFF. The CDR3 DNA reads TGTGCCACCAGCAGAGATCCGGGCAGGGTCGCTGAAGCTTTCTTT.

The rearrangement uses TRBV7-9 and TRBJ1-1; D gene uncertain. The germline V gene has CDR1 SEHNR and CDR2 FQNEAQ (reference sequence). The CDR3 spans 14 residues. The ends were cut back, 5 bases at V and 4 bases at J, with 14 bases in the middle. Written as DNA, the CDR3 is TGTGCCAGCAGCCCAGGAGGGTCAAGCACTGAAGCTTTCTTT. This encodes CASSPGGSSTEAFF.

The chain has TRBV14 and TRBJ2-1; 7 bases line up with TRBD1. The V gene's germline CDR1 is SGHDN and CDR2 FVKESK. The CDR3 contains 12 residues. J gave up 16 bases and V 4 bases, and 10 bases lay outside the gene matches. In nucleotides, the CDR3 is TGTGCCAGCAGCCCCTCAGGAAGGGACAGATTCTTC. Translating it yields CASSPSGRDRFF.

This sequence joins TRBV6-2 or TRBV6-3 and TRBJ2-5, with D hard to call. Trimming stripped 4 bases from V and 4 bases from J, with 13 bases between. CDR1 and CDR2 (germline): MNHEY, SVGEGT. The CDR3 sequence is 14 residues long. In DNA form, the CDR3 reads TGTGCCAGCAGTTTTACTCGAGGATCAGAGACCCAGTACTTC. Its translation: CASSFTRGSETQYF.

The genes are TRBV19 and TRBJ1-1; D gene ambiguous. The CDR3 extends over 13 amino acids. V lost 7 bases to trimming and J lost 1 base, with 10 bases between them. The germline V gene has CDR1 LNHDA and CDR2 SQIVND (reference sequence). The CDR3 DNA is TGTGCCAGTAAGTTTGCGGGGAACACTGAAGCTTTCTTT. Protein product: CASKFAGNTEAFF.

V is TRBV7-9 and J is TRBJ1-1, with D possibly TRBD1 on 6 matching bases. The V end was cut by 5 bases, the J end by 4 bases, with 17 bases between. The CDR3 contains 15 residues. Germline CDR1 SEHNR, CDR2 FQNEAQ (reference sequence). CDR3 region: CASSEERGLVTEAFF. CDR3 nucleotide sequence: TGTGCCAGCAGCGAGGAAAGGGGGTTGGTCACTGAAGCTTTCTTT.

The V and J genes are TRBV5-6 and TRBJ2-3, with D maybe TRBD2 (6 bases). The CDR3 spans 16 residues. V dropped 4 bases and J dropped 2 bases, with 17 bases sitting between them. Per germline, CDR1 SGHDT and CDR2 YYEEEE. The CDR3 is CASSLEVRENTDTQYF. The CDR3 coding sequence is TGTGCCAGCAGCCTTGAGGTCCGGGAGAACACAGATACGCAGTATTTT. The full variable domain, rest sourced from reference TRBV5-6 and TRBJ2-3, is DAGVTQSPTHLIKTRGQQVTLRCSPKSGHDTVSWYQQALGQGPQFIFQYYEEEERQRGNFPDRFSGHQFPNYSSELNVNALLLGDSALYLCASSLEVRENTDTQYFGPGTRLTVL.